This entry describes one TCR beta chain. These data originate in a study of OX40 agonist ivuxolimab in advanced cancers. Study at large: Enrolled patients in dose escalation had cancers that were hepatocellular carcinoma, melanoma, renal cell or head and neck cancer.

The repertoire was sequenced with immunoSEQ multiplex PCR; TCRdb's copy has only in-frame clones and lacks some. This sample has tens of thousands of clones, with roughly 73% found just once. V dropped 3 bases and J dropped 6 bases, with 5 bases sitting between them. The CDR3 length is 11 residues. Germline CDR1 and CDR2: GTSNPN and SVGIG (reference sequence). The input for sequencing was CD4+ or CD8+ T cells sorted from blood, taken in a trial of the OX40 agonist ivuxolimab. This chain uses TRBV30 with TRBJ1-4; D not resolved. The receptor was derived from an adult with an advanced solid tumor such as melanoma, head and neck, liver or kidney cancer. The CDR3 protein is CAWSPDEKLFF. The CDR3 nucleotides read TGTGCCTGGAGCCCTGATGAAAAACTGTTTTTT.